This T cell receptor (beta chain) came from a study of T cells in Graves' hyperthyroidism and ophthalmopathy. Whole-study context: The initial diagnosis was the point when peripheral blood was collected, ahead of any treatment.

On this clonotype itself: Its antigen is unknown.

Researchers took RNA transcripts and amplified the TCR beta CDR3 regions from them. First-round RT-PCR of the TCR CDR3 relied on the HTBI primer set. TCRdb itself ran the multiplex PCR reads through MiXCR, one entry per CDR3 protein. The sample lists about 400,000 distinct CDR3 sequences, approximately 14% occurring once. The germline V gene encodes CDR1 LNHDA and CDR2 SQIVND (reference sequence). This CDR3 has 15 residues. Trimming took off 5 bases at V and 2 bases at J, with 15 bases between the two ends. Lactation, pregnancy, other autoimmune disease or uncontrolled infection led to exclusion of patients. Points from the study as a whole: Ophthalmopathy and stable hyperthyroidism were told apart by a 13 V-J model. Most expanded thyroid clonotypes above 0.001 recurred in blood.

This TCR was sampled from a woman aged 18-29 years with Graves' hyperthyroidism that later progressed to Graves' ophthalmopathy. Sequencing was performed on blood. The chain recombines TRBV19 with TRBJ2-5, with unresolved D. Here the CDR3 reads CASSWSFGPQETQYF. Here the CDR3 DNA reads TGTGCCAGTAGTTGGTCCTTTGGACCGCAAGAGACCCAGTACTTC.